This is a list of T cell receptor beta chains from one sample in a study of resident and recirculating memory T cells in vitiligo. Using immunoSEQ multiplex PCR, the repertoire was profiled, and TCRdb retains in-frame clones only, with some absent. The data show tens of thousands of clones, roughly 92% seen once. Sequencing was done on a sample of blood. These receptors originate from a male donor with vitiligo. Both conserved end residues are part of each CDR3. The order of the fields is D gene, clone size, V gene, J gene, CDR3 protein, CDR3 DNA. A D gene is named only where the DNA matches it firmly. Rows give clone size only sometimes, using once, few, many, or a class for an expanded clone.

d_call: TRBD1; clone_size: once; v_call: TRBV19; j_call: TRBJ2-7; cdr3_aa: CASRRTGGYSPYEQYF; cdr3_nt: TGTGCCAGTAGGCGAACAGGGGGGTACAGTCCCTACGAGCAGTACTTC
d_call: .; clone_size: .; v_call: TRBV27; j_call: TRBJ2-6; cdr3_aa: CASSSQGFSGANVLTF; cdr3_nt: TGTGCCAGCAGTTCACAGGGTTTTTCTGGGGCCAACGTCCTGACTTTC
d_call: TRBD1; clone_size: .; v_call: TRBV5-4; j_call: TRBJ2-7; cdr3_aa: CASSPGQGALNEQYF; cdr3_nt: TGTGCCAGCAGCCCAGGGCAGGGGGCTTTAAATGAGCAGTACTTC
d_call: TRBD1; clone_size: few; v_call: TRBV4-1; j_call: TRBJ1-5; cdr3_aa: CASSRTAGTGDQPQHF; cdr3_nt: TGCGCCAGCAGCCGAACAGCCGGGACAGGGGATCAGCCCCAGCATTTT
d_call: .; clone_size: .; v_call: TRBV28; j_call: TRBJ1-1; cdr3_aa: CASSLEWNTEAFF; cdr3_nt: TGTGCCAGCAGTTTAGAGTGGAACACTGAAGCTTTCTTT
d_call: .; clone_size: .; v_call: TRBV6-1; j_call: TRBJ2-7; cdr3_aa: CASSDPVALLYEQYF; cdr3_nt: TGTGCCAGCAGTGATCCAGTTGCCCTTCTCTACGAGCAGTACTTC
d_call: .; clone_size: .; v_call: TRBV6-5; j_call: TRBJ2-2; cdr3_aa: CASSYGRKANTGELFF; cdr3_nt: TGTGCCAGCAGTTACGGCAGGAAAGCGAACACCGGGGAGCTGTTTTTT
d_call: TRBD1; clone_size: .; v_call: TRBV19; j_call: TRBJ1-5; cdr3_aa: CASSPFGQGEFQPQHF; cdr3_nt: TGTGCCAGTAGCCCATTCGGACAGGGAGAGTTTCAGCCCCAGCATTTT
d_call: .; clone_size: .; v_call: TRBV28; j_call: TRBJ1-5; cdr3_aa: CASSLAQGGQPQHF; cdr3_nt: TGTGCCAGCAGTTTAGCGCAGGGAGGCCAGCCCCAGCATTTT
d_call: .; clone_size: .; v_call: TRBV6-6; j_call: TRBJ1-3; cdr3_aa: CASTTGHLFSGNTIYF; cdr3_nt: TGTGCCAGCACAACGGGACACCTTTTCTCTGGAAACACCATATATTTT
d_call: .; clone_size: .; v_call: TRBV29-1; j_call: TRBJ1-2; cdr3_aa: CSVGTQDQGGYTF; cdr3_nt: TGCAGCGTCGGCACCCAAGACCAGGGTGGCTACACCTTC
d_call: TRBD2; clone_size: .; v_call: TRBV9; j_call: TRBJ2-7; cdr3_aa: CASSVASGTDPYEQYF; cdr3_nt: TGTGCCAGCAGCGTAGCTAGCGGGACCGATCCCTACGAGCAGTACTTC
d_call: .; clone_size: .; v_call: TRBV27; j_call: TRBJ1-2; cdr3_aa: CASSLSVGDYLNF; cdr3_nt: TGTGCCAGCAGTTTATCGGTGGGGGACTACCTAAACTTC
d_call: TRBD2; clone_size: .; v_call: TRBV18; j_call: TRBJ2-7; cdr3_aa: CASSPRTSGGAGEQYF; cdr3_nt: TGTGCCAGCTCACCACGGACTAGCGGGGGGGCGGGGGAGCAGTACTTC
d_call: .; clone_size: .; v_call: TRBV4-1; j_call: TRBJ1-3; cdr3_aa: CASSQYGENGNTIYF; cdr3_nt: TGCGCCAGCAGCCAGTACGGGGAGAATGGAAACACCATATATTTT
d_call: .; clone_size: .; v_call: TRBV19; j_call: TRBJ1-5; cdr3_aa: CASSIAGQSNQPQHF; cdr3_nt: TGTGCCAGTAGTATAGCAGGGCAAAGCAATCAGCCCCAGCATTTT
d_call: .; clone_size: .; v_call: TRBV7-9; j_call: TRBJ1-5; cdr3_aa: CASSLRSGASNQPQHF; cdr3_nt: TGTGCCAGCAGCTTAAGGTCAGGGGCCAGCAATCAGCCCCAGCATTTT
d_call: .; clone_size: many; v_call: TRBV4-3; j_call: TRBJ2-6; cdr3_aa: CASSQEPGSGANVLTF; cdr3_nt: TGCGCCAGCAGCCAAGAACCGGGTTCTGGGGCCAACGTCCTGACTTTC
d_call: TRBD2; clone_size: .; v_call: TRBV4-2; j_call: TRBJ2-2; cdr3_aa: CASSQAGGIPGELFF; cdr3_nt: TGTGCCAGCAGCCAAGCGGGGGGGATCCCCGGGGAGCTGTTTTTT
d_call: .; clone_size: .; v_call: TRBV7-2; j_call: TRBJ2-1; cdr3_aa: CASSFNSYNEQFF; cdr3_nt: TGTGCCAGCAGCTTCAATTCCTACAATGAGCAGTTCTTC
d_call: TRBD1; clone_size: .; v_call: TRBV18; j_call: TRBJ2-3; cdr3_aa: CASSPRGDRGPRGSTDTQYF; cdr3_nt: TGTGCCAGCTCACCACGTGGGGACAGGGGGCCGCGTGGGAGCACAGATACGCAGTATTTT
d_call: .; clone_size: once; v_call: TRBV28; j_call: TRBJ1-5; cdr3_aa: CASSPKDRKYQPQHF; cdr3_nt: TGTGCCAGCAGTCCCAAGGACAGAAAGTATCAGCCCCAGCATTTT
d_call: TRBD2; clone_size: .; v_call: TRBV4-3; j_call: TRBJ2-2; cdr3_aa: CASSQESSGINTGELFF; cdr3_nt: TGCGCCAGCAGCCAAGAATCTAGCGGGATCAACACCGGGGAGCTGTTTTTT
d_call: .; clone_size: .; v_call: TRBV6-5; j_call: TRBJ1-6; cdr3_aa: CASTLGEQGNSPLHF; cdr3_nt: TGTGCCAGCACCTTAGGGGAACAGGGAAATTCACCCCTCCACTTT
d_call: TRBD2; clone_size: .; v_call: TRBV6-1; j_call: TRBJ2-5; cdr3_aa: CASSEEAGGPETQYF; cdr3_nt: TGTGCCAGCAGTGAAGAAGCGGGGGGGCCAGAGACCCAGTACTTC
d_call: .; clone_size: few; v_call: TRBV7-9; j_call: TRBJ2-6; cdr3_aa: CASGGSGANVLTF; cdr3_nt: TGTGCCAGCGGAGGCTCTGGGGCCAACGTCCTGACTTTC
d_call: .; clone_size: .; v_call: TRBV30; j_call: TRBJ1-5; cdr3_aa: CAWTRGGSNQPQHF; cdr3_nt: TGTGCCTGGACCCGAGGAGGGAGCAATCAGCCCCAGCATTTT
d_call: .; clone_size: .; v_call: TRBV6-6; j_call: TRBJ2-3; cdr3_aa: CASRPAGPSTDTQYF; cdr3_nt: TGTGCCAGCAGACCTGCGGGACCAAGCACAGATACGCAGTATTTT
d_call: .; clone_size: .; v_call: TRBV6-1; j_call: TRBJ1-2; cdr3_aa: CASSEWTTGGYTF; cdr3_nt: TGTGCCAGCAGTGAATGGACGACGGGGGGCTACACCTTC
d_call: TRBD2; clone_size: once; v_call: TRBV4-3; j_call: TRBJ2-3; cdr3_aa: CASSQEIGGADTQYF; cdr3_nt: TGCGCCAGCAGCCAAGAGATCGGGGGGGCAGATACGCAGTATTTT
d_call: .; clone_size: .; v_call: TRBV10-3; j_call: TRBJ2-3; cdr3_aa: CASGGGTDTQYF; cdr3_nt: TGTGCCTCCGGGGGTGGCACAGATACGCAGTATTTT
d_call: TRBD2; clone_size: .; v_call: TRBV27; j_call: TRBJ2-7; cdr3_aa: CASKTSGGLSSYEQYF; cdr3_nt: TGTGCCAGCAAAACTAGCGGGGGCCTCAGCTCCTACGAGCAGTACTTC
d_call: .; clone_size: .; v_call: TRBV6-5; j_call: TRBJ1-1; cdr3_aa: CASSSRKTEAFF; cdr3_nt: TGTGCCAGCAGTTCCAGGAAAACTGAAGCTTTCTTT
d_call: TRBD1; clone_size: .; v_call: TRBV10-3; j_call: TRBJ1-2; cdr3_aa: CAISELYRGQGAYGYTF; cdr3_nt: TGTGCCATCAGTGAGCTATATAGGGGACAGGGGGCCTATGGCTACACCTTC
d_call: .; clone_size: .; v_call: TRBV5-6; j_call: TRBJ1-5; cdr3_aa: CASSQRGRNQPQHF; cdr3_nt: TGTGCCAGCAGCCAGAGGGGGAGAAATCAGCCCCAGCATTTT
d_call: TRBD1; clone_size: .; v_call: TRBV7-8; j_call: TRBJ1-5; cdr3_aa: CASSLQESRTGVFVSNQPQHF; cdr3_nt: TGTGCCAGCAGCTTACAGGAGTCCAGGACAGGGGTCTTTGTTAGCAATCAGCCCCAGCATTTT
d_call: TRBD1; clone_size: .; v_call: TRBV5-5; j_call: TRBJ2-2; cdr3_aa: CASSPSTGGIAGELFF; cdr3_nt: TGTGCCAGCAGTCCGAGTACAGGGGGCATTGCCGGGGAGCTGTTTTTT
d_call: TRBD1; clone_size: .; v_call: TRBV28; j_call: TRBJ1-2; cdr3_aa: CASWLGQGDGYTF; cdr3_nt: TGTGCCAGCTGGCTGGGGCAGGGGGATGGCTACACCTTC
d_call: .; clone_size: .; v_call: TRBV9; j_call: TRBJ2-2; cdr3_aa: CASSVGPPTGPPGELFF; cdr3_nt: TGTGCCAGCAGCGTAGGACCTCCTACAGGGCCCCCCGGGGAGCTGTTTTTT
d_call: .; clone_size: .; v_call: TRBV5-1; j_call: TRBJ1-1; cdr3_aa: CASSSETAPTSAFF; cdr3_nt: TGCGCCAGCAGCTCCGAGACAGCCCCCACCTCAGCTTTCTTT
d_call: .; clone_size: once; v_call: TRBV6-1; j_call: TRBJ1-4; cdr3_aa: CASSEVAATNEKLFF; cdr3_nt: TGTGCCAGCAGTGAAGTGGCAGCAACTAATGAAAAACTGTTTTTT
d_call: .; clone_size: few; v_call: TRBV14; j_call: TRBJ2-2; cdr3_aa: CASSQWSGELFF; cdr3_nt: TGTGCCAGCAGCCAATGGAGCGGGGAGCTGTTTTTT
d_call: .; clone_size: .; v_call: TRBV19; j_call: TRBJ1-5; cdr3_aa: CASSLGSSEEFNQPQHF; cdr3_nt: TGTGCCAGTAGTCTAGGGTCATCCGAGGAATTCAATCAGCCCCAGCATTTT